These T cell receptor beta chains were read from a single sample in a study of shared clonotypes between healthy human individuals. Clones were sequenced by immunoSEQ multiplex PCR, and TCRdb holds only the in-frame ones, with some missing. In the table there are some 2.3 million clones, over 85% of which are singletons. Input material: naive CD4+ T cells from PBMCs. These receptors were taken from a man aged 18 to 29 in good health. Some clones in this sample may be carry-over from other donors' samples. Each CDR3 is given with its conserved first and last residue. A D gene is named only where the DNA matches it firmly. Clone size is stated in some rows and not others, as once, few, many or a class when expanded.

TRBJ1-2	TRBD1	TRBV6-1	NA	CATRLTGQPGYTF	TGTGCCACAAGGTTGACGGGACAGCCAGGCTACACCTTC
TRBJ2-2	NA	TRBV28	NA	CASSFASVNTGELFF	TGTGCCAGCAGTTTCGCCTCCGTGAACACCGGGGAGCTGTTTTTT
TRBJ2-2	TRBD2	TRBV30	NA	CAWRQPGLVTSGELFF	TGTGCCTGGAGACAACCGGGACTAGTAACGTCTGGGGAGCTGTTTTTT
TRBJ1-2	TRBD1	TRBV4-1	once	CASSHVGTGAVYGYTF	TGCGCCAGCAGCCACGTCGGGACAGGGGCGGTCTATGGCTACACCTTC
TRBJ2-3	NA	TRBV7-2	NA	CASSLAARADTQYF	TGTGCCAGCAGCTTAGCGGCGAGGGCAGATACGCAGTATTTT
TRBJ1-1	TRBD1	TRBV5-1	once	CASSVTGGEAFF	TGCGCCAGCAGCGTCACAGGGGGTGAAGCTTTCTTT
TRBJ1-5	TRBD1	TRBV7-9	NA	CASSQGTGFFQPQHF	TGTGCCAGCAGCCAGGGGACAGGGTTTTTTCAGCCCCAGCATTTT
TRBJ2-7	NA	TRBV30	NA	CAWSLLAGAYEQYF	TGTGCCTGGAGTCTACTAGCTGGGGCCTACGAGCAGTACTTC
TRBJ1-1	NA	TRBV6-6	NA	CASSANTEAFF	TGTGCCAGCAGTGCCAACACTGAAGCTTTCTTT
TRBJ1-4	TRBD1	TRBV28	few	CASRTGSQEKLFF	TGTGCCAGCAGGACAGGGAGTCAGGAAAAACTGTTTTTT
TRBJ2-1	TRBD2	TRBV7-9	NA	CASSLREGAKGNEQFF	TGTGCCAGCAGCTTAAGGGAGGGAGCTAAGGGCAATGAGCAGTTCTTC
TRBJ2-7	TRBD1	TRBV27	NA	CASCGQGAYEQYF	TGTGCCAGCTGCGGACAGGGAGCCTACGAGCAGTACTTC
TRBJ2-3	TRBD2	TRBV7-6	NA	CASSWLAGSTDTQYF	TGTGCCAGCAGCTGGCTAGCGGGGAGCACAGATACGCAGTATTTT
TRBJ1-1	NA	TRBV6-1	NA	CASSEGRSLRWDTEAFF	TGTGCCAGCAGTGAAGGTCGGTCTCTTAGGTGGGACACTGAAGCTTTCTTT
TRBJ2-1	TRBD1	TRBV7-9	NA	CASSRTGDSIDEQFF	TGTGCCAGCAGCCGGACAGGGGACAGTATCGATGAGCAGTTCTTC
TRBJ1-3	NA	TRBV11-2	NA	CASSPIRSSGNTIYF	TGTGCCAGCAGCCCCATCCGGAGCTCTGGAAACACCATATATTTT
TRBJ2-5	NA	TRBV5-1	few	CASSLGFQETQYF	TGCGCCAGCAGCTTAGGATTCCAAGAGACCCAGTACTTC
TRBJ1-4	NA	TRBV6-1	NA	CASSAGGLNEKLFF	TGTGCCAGCAGTGCCGGGGGCCTTAATGAAAAACTGTTTTTT
TRBJ1-2	NA	TRBV5-4	NA	CASSLVGSLRSLGYTF	TGTGCCAGCAGCTTGGTGGGCAGCCTCCGGTCTCTGGGCTACACCTTC
TRBJ1-5	NA	TRBV28	NA	CASNPGMNQPQHF	TGTGCCAGCAATCCGGGAATGAATCAGCCCCAGCATTTT
TRBJ2-3	NA	TRBV2	once	CASSEVISTDTQYF	TGTGCCAGCAGTGAAGTGATTAGCACAGATACGCAGTATTTT
TRBJ2-3	TRBD2	TRBV29-1	NA	CSAPGLATDTQYF	TGCAGCGCCCCGGGACTAGCCACAGATACGCAGTATTTT
TRBJ2-4	NA	TRBV28	NA	CASSLPGLLAKNIQYF	TGTGCCAGCAGTTTGCCGGGCCTCCTAGCCAAAAACATTCAGTACTTC
TRBJ2-7	NA	TRBV28	NA	CASKRTALSYEQYF	TGTGCCAGCAAGAGGACGGCCCTCTCCTACGAGCAGTACTTC
TRBJ2-7	TRBD2	TRBV28	NA	CASSFAGTSGRNEQYF	TGTGCCAGCAGTTTTGCCGGGACTAGCGGGAGGAACGAGCAGTACTTC
TRBJ1-5	NA	TRBV7-9	NA	CASSLGTNPNQPQHF	TGTGCCAGCAGCTTAGGGACAAACCCCAATCAGCCCCAGCATTTT
TRBJ2-3	NA	TRBV5-1	NA	CASSLGASTDTQYF	TGCGCCAGCAGCTTAGGGGCTAGCACAGATACGCAGTATTTT
TRBJ2-7	NA	TRBV7-2	once	CASSFGQAYEQYF	TGTGCCAGCAGCTTTGGGCAGGCCTACGAGCAGTACTTC
TRBJ2-7	NA	TRBV29-1	once	CSVWRGPYYEQYF	TGCAGCGTTTGGCGAGGGCCCTACTACGAGCAGTACTTC
TRBJ1-1	NA	TRBV6-1	NA	CASSVGEDTEAFF	TGTGCCAGCAGTGTAGGGGAGGACACTGAAGCTTTCTTT
TRBJ1-1	NA	TRBV7-8	NA	CASSLAVRQATEAFF	TGTGCCAGCAGCTTAGCCGTTCGACAGGCCACTGAAGCTTTCTTT
TRBJ2-1	NA	TRBV6-1	NA	CAISESLSRVSYNEQFF	TGTGCCATCAGTGAGTCGTTGTCTCGGGTCTCCTACAATGAGCAGTTCTTC
TRBJ2-3	NA	TRBV5-1	NA	CASSSANRADTQYF	TGCGCCAGCAGCTCAGCTAACCGCGCAGATACGCAGTATTTT
TRBJ2-3	NA	TRBV27	NA	CASRPGVTDTQYF	TGTGCCAGCAGACCAGGTGTCACAGATACGCAGTATTTT